The T cell receptor beta chain under discussion was sequenced for a study of persistence of HIV-infected CD4 T cells. Comments on this clone: Its antigen is unidentified.

The stimulus was lysate of CMV-infected fibroblasts, 10 ug/mL. CD40L-negative CD69-negative CD45RO-high memory CD4+ T cells were sorted as populations depleted of antigen-responding cells. CD4+ T cell counts exceeded 400 cells/uL; CMV serology was positive. The immunoSEQ assay was version 4, run in survey mode. Profiling relied on immunoSEQ multiplex PCR, and the TCRdb table lists in-frame clones only, not all of them. This table holds 25,000 to 30,000 clones, around 80% found once. V was pared by 2 bases and J by 6 bases, with 15 bases between. This CDR3 contains 15 residues. Germline V gene lookup returns CDR1 SGHVS and CDR2 FNYEAQ.

This chain uses TRBV7-6 with TRBJ2-3, with D perhaps TRBD1 or TRBD2 (5 bases each). The receptor was derived from an adult man with HIV who was CMV-seropositive. The specimen was CD4+ T cells sorted from PBMCs after approximately 19-hour stimulation, collected from a patient who received antiretroviral therapy. The CDR3 nucleotides are TGTGCCAGCAGCTTATGGGGGACGGTGGGGGATACGCAGTATTTT. Amino acids: CASSLWGTVGDTQYF. Full variable domain (remainder filled in from reference TRBV7-6 and TRBJ2-3): GAGVSQSPRYKVTKRGQDVALRCDPISGHVSLYWYRQALGQGPEFLTYFNYEAQQDKSGLPNDRFSAERPEGSISTLTIQRTEQRDSAMYRCASSLWGTVGDTQYFGPGTRLTVL.